Each of the 18 T cell receptor beta chains below was sequenced from the same sample in a study of blood T cell repertoires in COVID-19. The assay was immunoSEQ multiplex PCR, and TCRdb's table has in-frame clones only and misses some. The sample includes some 210,000 clones, 80% to 90% seen only once; the top ten take around 5.5%. Sequences were obtained from peripheral blood. These receptors originate from a woman in her sixties or seventies with active or convalescent COVID-19.

The V and J genes are TRBV9 and TRBJ2-1; 8 bases are shared with TRBD2. The CDR3 is made up of 15 amino acids. Germline V gene data show CDR1 as SGDLS and CDR2 as YYNGEE. The J segment lost 5 bases and the V segment lost 4 bases, leaving 8 bases of the junction unmatched. The CDR3 sequence is CASSSGGSGNNEQFF. The CDR3 nucleotides are TGTGCCAGCAGCTCGGGGGGGAGCGGCAACAATGAGCAGTTCTTC. Based on the CDR3 plus reference TRBV9 and TRBJ2-1, the full variable domain is DSGVTQTPKHLITATGQRVTLRCSPRSGDLSVYWYQQSLDQGLQFLIQYYNGEERAKGNILERFSAQQFPDLHSELNLSSLELGDSALYFCASSSGGSGNNEQFFGPGTRLTVL.

CDR3 DNA sequence: TGTGCCAGCAGCTCTAAGAATTGGGGGGGATTCTGGACGAGGAACACTGAAGCTTTCTTT. This sequence encodes CASSSKNWGGFWTRNTEAFF. The chain links TRBV3-1 (or the pseudogene TRBV3-2) to TRBJ1-1, with D perhaps TRBD1 (5 bases). Germline-derived CDR1 and CDR2 are LGHDT and YNNKEL (reference sequence). Deletions cut 5 bases from V and 1 base from J, with 29 bases between. The CDR3 is 20 residues long.

This rearrangement joins TRBV10-2 to TRBJ2-7; the match to TRBD2 covers 9 bases. V lost 5 bases, J lost 4 bases, and 9 bases stayed unmatched. The CDR3 loop spans 15 amino acids. Germline assignment: CDR1 WSHSY and CDR2 SAAADI. The CDR3 is CASSPGSGSRYEQYF. The CDR3 DNA reads TGCGCCAGCAGTCCCGGTAGCGGGAGCCGGTACGAGCAGTACTTC.

J is TRBJ2-2 and V is TRBV4-1; D unresolved. The V gene lost 0 bases and the J gene lost 5 bases, with 13 bases spanning the gap. Germline assignment: CDR1 MGHRA and CDR2 YSYEKL. This CDR3 contains 16 residues. CDR3 nucleotides: TGCGCCAGCAGCCAAGATATGAGACTCCTTACCGGGGAGCTGTTTTTT. Protein: CASSQDMRLLTGELFF.

The genes are TRBV6-4 and TRBJ1-2; 10 positions agree with TRBD1. This CDR3 is 15 amino acids long. Germline-derived CDR1 and CDR2 are MRHNA and SNTAGT. V was clipped by 4 bases and J by 8 bases; unmatched bases: 10. CDR3 nucleotide sequence: TGTGCCAGCAGTGCCGAGACAGGGGGCGCGGCCGGCTACACCTTC. Its translation: CASSAETGGAAGYTF.

This rearrangement joins TRBV5-1 to TRBJ2-7, with D possibly TRBD1 on 6 matching bases. The CDR3 length is 14 residues. V was cut by 5 bases and J by 2 bases, with 14 bases left in between. Germline V CDR1 and CDR2: SGHRS, YFSETQ. The CDR3 spells CASSQPGHTYEQYF. For the CDR3, the DNA is TGCGCCAGCAGTCAGCCGGGACACACCTACGAGCAGTACTTC.

The rearrangement links TRBV28 to TRBJ1-2, with 9 bases aligning to TRBD1. V trimming: 7 bases; J trimming: 8 bases; junction bases outside the gene matches: 8. Per germline, CDR1 MDHEN and CDR2 SYDVKM. The CDR3 is 13 residues long. For the CDR3, the DNA is TGTGCCAGCAAAAGGGACAGGGTTGTGGGCTACACCTTC. Protein: CASKRDRVVGYTF.

The V gene is TRBV18, the J gene TRBJ2-7; 8 nucleotides agree with TRBD1. Germline assignment: CDR1 KGHSH and CDR2 LQKENI. The V gene end was trimmed by 4 bases and the J gene end by 2 bases; junction bases not matched to a gene: 4. This CDR3 contains 14 residues. As DNA, the CDR3 is TGTGCCAGCTCACTCCGGACAGGGACCTACGAGCAGTACTTC. This codes for CASSLRTGTYEQYF.

This clone was detected once. The CDR3 coding sequence is TGCGCCAGCAGGAGACAGGAGGCGGGTACTGAAGCTTTCTTT. This encodes CASRRQEAGTEAFF. This chain links TRBV10-2 with TRBJ1-1; TRBD1 might be the D (6 bases). V was shortened by 6 bases and J by 5 bases, with 16 bases between the two germline ends. This CDR3 region has 14 residues. Germline-derived CDR1 and CDR2 are WSHSY and SAAADI.

In its sample, this clone was seen once. The V call is TRBV2, the J call TRBJ2-7, with a tentative D call TRBD1 (6 bases). Between the trimmed V and J ends, which lost 4 bases and 9 bases, there was a span of 19 bases. Germline CDR1 SNHLY, CDR2 FYNNEI. The CDR3 length is 14 residues. The CDR3 DNA reads as TGTGCCAGCAGTGCGGACAGCGCCCTACGAGGGCAGTACTTC. Residues: CASSADSALRGQYF.

The chain links TRBV27 to TRBJ2-6; a possible D gene is TRBD1 (6 bases). In germline, CDR1 is MNHEY, CDR2 SMNVEV (reference sequence). This CDR3 has 15 amino acids. Deletions cut 6 bases from V and 0 bases from J, with 9 bases between. The CDR3 DNA follows: TGTGCCAGCAGACAGGGCCACTCTGGGGCCAACGTCCTGACTTTC. It yields the protein CASRQGHSGANVLTF.

The V gene is TRBV29-1, the J gene TRBJ1-2; D might be TRBD1 (6 bases). Germline V CDR1 and CDR2: SQVTM, ANQGSEA. This CDR3 has 13 amino acids. With 8 bases removed from V and 2 bases from J, the gap between germline ends came to 15 bases. The CDR3 loop is CSIGDKTNYGYTF. DNA for the CDR3: TGCAGCATAGGGGACAAGACGAACTATGGCTACACCTTC.

Note on this clone: This sample also contains other DNA sequences that code for the same CDR3. J is TRBJ2-3 and V is TRBV18; no clear D gene. With 6 bases removed from V and 0 bases from J, the gap between germline ends came to 4 bases. This CDR3 region has 12 residues. From germline, CDR1 is KGHSH and CDR2 LQKENI. The CDR3 nucleotides read TGTGCCAGCTCTCCTAGCACAGATACGCAGTATTTT. It yields the protein CASSPSTDTQYF.

CDR3 in amino acids: CASSLGGTSSDETQYF. DNA for the CDR3: TGTGCCAGCAGCTTAGGAGGGACTAGCTCGGATGAGACCCAGTACTTC. The chain is built from TRBV7-7 and TRBJ2-5, with 9 bases matching TRBD2. This CDR3 has 16 residues. V trimming: 1 base; J trimming: 5 bases; junction bases outside the gene matches: 8. Germline V CDR1 and CDR2: SSHAT, FNYEAQ (reference sequence).

The chain is built from TRBV7-9 and TRBJ2-2; 7 nucleotides match TRBD2. J lost 5 bases, V lost 1 base, and 4 bases had no gene match. The length of the CDR3 is 15 residues. Germline V CDR1 and CDR2: SEHNR, FQNEAQ (reference sequence). The CDR3 bases are TGTGCCAGCAGCTTAGAACTAGCGAGGACCGGGGAGCTGTTTTTT. It codes for CASSLELARTGELFF.

The table lists this clone with a count of one. The rearrangement links TRBV4-2 to TRBJ1-4; D perhaps matches TRBD1 (6 bases). The germline V gene has CDR1 LGHNA and CDR2 YNFKEQ. V was trimmed by 0 bases and J by 5 bases, leaving 19 bases between them. The CDR3 sequence is 18 residues long. The CDR3 DNA is TGTGCCAGCAGCCAAGATGGGGCCGGGGGGCGATTGAATGAAAAACTGTTTTTT. It translates to CASSQDGAGGRLNEKLFF.

The V gene is TRBV13, the J gene TRBJ1-5; D gene ambiguous. The CDR3 covers 16 residues. CDR1 PRHDT and CDR2 FYEKMQ come from the germline V gene (reference sequence). Trimming cost V 2 bases and J 5 bases, with 16 bases left between them. Here the CDR3 DNA reads TGTGCCAGCAGCTTACTGTTTGTAGCCGGGGATCAGCCCCAGCATTTT. Encoded protein: CASSLLFVAGDQPQHF.

The chain employs TRBV19 and TRBJ1-1, with 7 positions matching TRBD1. The ends lost 10 bases at V and 10 bases at J; junction bases unmatched: 12. This CDR3 has 12 amino acids. Germline CDR1 reads LNHDA; CDR2 reads SQIVND (reference sequence). DNA for the CDR3: TGTGCCACTCTCGACAGGGTATTTGGAGCTTTCTTT. The encoded protein is CATLDRVFGAFF.